This TCR beta chain emerged from a study of cytomegalovirus exposure and HLA in healthy donors. Whole-study results and caveats: A later analysis found first-cohort TCR clusters tended to co-occur in the 90 to 150 validation repertoires. Researchers counted approximately 160 TCR beta chains as cytomegalovirus-associated. In vitro data verified a few CMV-associated chains as specific for CMV antigens.

The validation cohort, a group of 130 or so subjects, included the donors and was separate from the approximately 650-subject first cohort. About this clone itself: Its target is not known.

Here immunoSEQ multiplex PCR was the method, and the copy in TCRdb shows in-frame clones only, minus some. The repertoire consists of approximately 220,000 clones, with 65% to 85% occurring once and the leading ten covering roughly 13%. V was shortened by 0 bases and J by 8 bases, with 11 bases between the two germline ends. The CDR3 runs 13 residues. CDR1 and CDR2 (germline): SGHNT, YYREEE (reference sequence). This clonotype originated in a woman aged 25 to 39 in good health and CMV-seropositive. The chain employs TRBV5-4 and TRBJ1-2; D perhaps matches TRBD1 (5 bases). Sequencing input: PBMCs. CDR3 in DNA: TGTGCCAGCAGCTTGGGACCACGGGGCGGCTACACCTTC. Encoded protein: CASSLGPRGGYTF.